This TCR beta chain was recorded in a study of blood T cell repertoires in COVID-19. Overall study: There were acute and convalescent COVID-19 samples, and they came from the United States, Italy and Spain. Sources were T cells, B-cell-depleted T cells, or PBMCs; the material itself was cDNA or gDNA.

Trimming took 6 bases from V and 0 from J, leaving 24 bases between them. The length of the CDR3 is 18 residues. CDR1 is MNHEY, CDR2 SMNVEV, per germline (reference sequence). This clone was found once. The Seattle patients, enrolled during active infection, were followed longitudinally. Some clones are missing from TCRdb's copy, which holds only in-frame ones; the method was immunoSEQ multiplex PCR. This sample yields 200,000 to 250,000 clones, of which about 84% are seen a single time; around 7.8% belongs to the top ten. What was sequenced was peripheral blood. This chain connects TRBV27 to TRBJ2-7; D perhaps matches TRBD2 (5 bases). This TCR derives from an elderly woman with COVID-19, enrolled during active disease. The CDR3 is CASSLADPNGGSSYEQYF. The DNA for the CDR3 is TGTGCCAGCAGCCTCGCCGACCCGAATGGTGGGAGCTCCTACGAGCAGTACTTC.